This TCR beta chain was recovered during a study of CD8 T cells in ankylosing spondylitis. Points from the study as a whole: Clones that were linked to disease were CD8+ and were relatively rare in peripheral blood. Significant enrichment of disease-linked clones was reportedly seen in matched ankylosing spondylitis synovial fluid.

This clonotype was detected many times. Antigen unknown. Quantitative molecular-barcoded 5'-RACE generated the TCR beta libraries. TCRdb called the 5' RACE reads again in MiXCR, with one record for every CDR3 protein. The sample yields about 42,000 distinct CDR3 sequences, 4% seen once. Trimming removed 4 bases at V and 2 bases at J, with 12 bases between. The CDR3 runs 14 residues. Germline V gene data show CDR1 as SGDLS and CDR2 as YYNGEE. The chain recombines TRBV9 with TRBJ2-5; tentative D call: TRBD1 (6 bases). The sample taken for sequencing was blood, either unsorted or a sorted T cell fraction (not recorded which). The clonotype comes from a female donor with ankylosing spondylitis or in good health (not recorded which). CDR3 nucleotide sequence: TGTGCCAGCAGCCTAAGGGACATTCAAGAGACCCAGTACTTC. Encoded protein: CASSLRDIQETQYF.